The 29 T cell receptor beta chains below all came from one sample that was sequenced in a study of blood T cell repertoires in COVID-19. Clones were sequenced by immunoSEQ multiplex PCR, and TCRdb holds only the in-frame ones, with some missing. This sample has over 140,000 clones; approximately 80% occur once, and the top ten carry over 4%. Source material: peripheral blood. These receptors came from an elderly woman with active or convalescent COVID-19.

The V gene is TRBV29-1, the J gene TRBJ1-2; D is perhaps TRBD1 (5 bases). Trimming removed 4 bases from V and 4 bases from J, with 13 bases in between. The CDR3 has 13 amino acids. Germline V gene sequence: CDR1 SQVTM, CDR2 ANQGSEA. The CDR3 nucleotides read TGCAGCGTTGGTCTCAGGGCGCCCTATGGCTACACCTTC. As protein: CSVGLRAPYGYTF. The variable domain in full, with the rest retrieved from reference TRBV29-1 and TRBJ1-2, is SAVISQKPSRDICQRGTSLTIQCQVDSQVTMMFWYRQQPGQSLTLIATANQGSEATYESGFVIDKFPISRPNLTFSTLTVSNMSPEDSSIYLCSVGLRAPYGYTFGSGTRLTVV.

The chain employs TRBV13 and TRBJ2-7; 7 positions match TRBD1. The CDR3 is made up of 13 amino acids. The germline V gene has CDR1 PRHDT and CDR2 FYEKMQ (reference sequence). The DNA of the CDR3 is TGTGCATCGGGACAGTGGAAAACCTACGAGCAGTACTTC. It encodes CASGQWKTYEQYF.

CDR3 in DNA: TGTGCCAGCAGCCGGACAGGGACCGGGGAGCTGTTTTTT. This sequence encodes CASSRTGTGELFF. This chain uses TRBV7-9 with TRBJ2-2; 8 nucleotides line up with TRBD1. With 5 bases clipped from V and 5 bases from J, the junction kept 1 base outside the gene matches. Germline V CDR1 and CDR2: SEHNR, FQNEAQ (reference sequence). This CDR3 comprises 13 residues.

V and J are TRBV29-1 and TRBJ2-2, with a weak D call TRBD2 (5 bases). The CDR3 is 11 amino acids. Deletions cut 4 bases from V and 7 bases from J, with 7 bases between. The germline CDR1 and CDR2 sequences are SQVTM and ANQGSEA. CDR3: CSVGGLGELFF. CDR3 nucleotides: TGCAGCGTTGGAGGGCTCGGGGAGCTGTTTTTT.

This clone occurred a few times. The V and J genes are TRBV7-9 and TRBJ2-7, with 12 bases matching TRBD2. The CDR3 is made up of 15 amino acids. The junction had 4 bases not matched to a gene; V was cut back by 5 bases and J by 2 bases. CDR1 and CDR2 from the germline V gene are SEHNR and FQNEAQ (reference sequence). CDR3 bases: TGTGCCAGCAGCCAGACTAGCGGGGGCCCCTACGAGCAGTACTTC. This gives the protein CASSQTSGGPYEQYF. The full variable domain, its missing parts supplied by reference TRBV7-9 and TRBJ2-7, is DTGVSQNPRHKITKRGQNVTFRCDPISEHNRLYWYRQTLGQGPEFLTYFQNEAQLEKSRLLSDRFSAERPKGSFSTLEIQRTEQGDSAMYLCASSQTSGGPYEQYFGPGTRLTVT.

This clone was counted a few times. The chain has TRBV6-7 and TRBJ1-4, with D possibly being TRBD1 (6 bases). TRBV6-7 is placed among ORFs of uncertain function. V was trimmed by 4 bases and J by 8 bases, leaving 23 bases between them. This CDR3 contains 17 residues. The CDR3 sequence is CASSSVHLQGREEKLFF. The DNA for the CDR3 is TGTGCCAGCAGTTCGGTACATCTACAGGGTAGGGAGGAAAAACTGTTTTTT.

This CDR3 is CASSHSPYEQFF. DNA of the CDR3: TGTGCCAGCAGCCATTCTCCGTATGAGCAGTTCTTC. The V and J genes are TRBV3-1 (or the pseudogene TRBV3-2) and TRBJ2-1; D unclear. The germline V and J ends were trimmed by 3 bases and 8 bases, with 8 bases remaining between them. CDR1 is LGHDT and CDR2 is YNNKEL in the germline V gene (reference sequence). The CDR3 has 12 amino acids.

The V and J genes are TRBV5-4 and TRBJ2-1, with a tentative D call TRBD2 (6 bases). This CDR3 is built from 19 residues. V lost 4 bases to trimming and J lost 0 bases, with 23 bases between them. Looked up from germline, CDR1 is SGHNT and CDR2 is YYREEE (reference sequence). The CDR3 coding sequence is TGTGCCAGCAGCCCGCGGGGAGGAACTTTAATTAGCTCCTACAATGAGCAGTTCTTC. Translated, it gives CASSPRGGTLISSYNEQFF.

In its sample, this clone was seen a few times. The CDR3 DNA reads TGTGCCAGCAGTAGCCGGGGGGTAAGGGGTTACGAGCAGTACTTC. Translated: CASSSRGVRGYEQYF. The chain carries TRBV28 and TRBJ2-7, with 7 bases matching TRBD2. Germline loops: CDR1 MDHEN, CDR2 SYDVKM. J was trimmed by 4 bases and V by 5 bases; bases with no gene match: 11. The CDR3 is 15 amino acids.

This clone appeared a few times. The CDR3 DNA is TGTGCCAGCAGACGGAAACGACAGGGGGCCCATAATTCACCCCTCCACTTT. Its protein product is CASRRKRQGAHNSPLHF. V is TRBV28 and J is TRBJ1-6; 10 bases align to TRBD1. Trimming removed 6 bases from V and 5 bases from J; junction bases left unmatched: 10. Per the germline V gene, CDR1 is MDHEN and CDR2 is SYDVKM. This CDR3 has 17 amino acids.

The chain couples TRBV11-1 to TRBJ2-5; D possibly corresponds to TRBD1 (6 bases). The CDR3 contains 15 residues. The germline CDR1 and CDR2 sequences are SGHAT and FQDESV (reference sequence). Trimming pared 5 bases from V and 1 base from J, leaving 14 bases between. The DNA for the CDR3 is TGTGCCAGCAGCAAAGGGACACAACTCCAAGAGACCCAGTACTTC. Amino acids: CASSKGTQLQETQYF. Complete variable domain (other parts from reference TRBV11-1 and TRBJ2-5): EAEVAQSPRYKITEKSQAVAFWCDPISGHATLYWYRQILGQGPELLVQFQDESVVDDSQLPKDRFSAERLKGVDSTLKIQPAELGDSAMYLCASSKGTQLQETQYFGPGTRLLVL.

Comments on this clone: The sample holds other DNA sequences that translate to the same CDR3. V and J are TRBV5-5 and TRBJ2-5; TRBD2 is a possible D gene (6 bases). This CDR3 has 13 residues. Per the germline V gene, CDR1 is SGHKS and CDR2 is YYEKEE (reference sequence). V lost 0 bases to trimming and J lost 5 bases, with 8 bases between them. CDR3 coding DNA: TGTGCCAGCAGCTTGGCGGGGGTGGAGACCCAGTACTTC. This sequence encodes CASSLAGVETQYF.

This clone was picked up a small number of times. The J gene is TRBJ1-2, the V gene TRBV2; TRBD1 agrees at 7 bases. With V trimmed by 8 bases and J by 4 bases, 7 bases remained unmatched. The CDR3 is made up of 13 amino acids. The germline CDR1 and CDR2 sequences are SNHLY and FYNNEI. CDR3 residues: CASQSTGAYGYTF. In DNA, the CDR3 is TGTGCCAGCCAGTCAACAGGGGCCTATGGCTACACCTTC.

The J gene is TRBJ2-1, the V gene TRBV19, with D perhaps matching TRBD1 (5 bases). V lost 6 bases to trimming and J lost 3 bases, with 9 bases between them. This CDR3 has 13 amino acids. CDR1 and CDR2 from the germline V gene are LNHDA and SQIVND (reference sequence). The CDR3 is CASSQGNYNEQFF. The CDR3 nucleotides read TGTGCCAGTAGCCAGGGAAACTACAATGAGCAGTTCTTC.

The rearrangement uses TRBV19 and TRBJ1-1; TRBD1 matches at 7 bases. V was pared by 5 bases and J by 1 base, with 4 bases of the junction left unmatched. The CDR3 totals 14 residues. From germline, CDR1 is LNHDA and CDR2 SQIVND (reference sequence). For the CDR3, the DNA is TGTGCCAGTAGTGTACAGGGGTCGAACACTGAAGCTTTCTTT. Protein sequence: CASSVQGSNTEAFF.

The chain combines TRBV30 with TRBJ1-1; 7 bases are shared with TRBD1. CDR1 GTSNPN and CDR2 SVGIG come from the germline V gene (reference sequence). J gave up 12 bases and V 3 bases, and 10 bases lay outside the gene matches. CDR3 length: 12 amino acids. The CDR3 protein is CAWSLTGAESFF. DNA for the CDR3: TGTGCCTGGAGCTTAACAGGGGCGGAATCTTTCTTT.

The rearrangement links TRBV11-1 to TRBJ1-3, with D tentatively TRBD1 (6 bases). Trimming took 4 bases from V and 0 from J, leaving 13 bases between them. The germline V gene encodes CDR1 SGHAT and CDR2 FQDESV (reference sequence). This CDR3 contains 16 residues. The CDR3: CASSSTGTLSGNTIYF. The CDR3 DNA reads TGTGCCAGCAGCTCCACCGGGACACTCTCTGGAAACACCATATATTTT.

This chain links TRBV7-3 with TRBJ2-5; D is ambiguous. Germline V gives CDR1 SGHTA, CDR2 FQGTGA. The CDR3 sequence is 13 residues long. The ends were cut back, 5 bases at V and 1 base at J, with 8 bases in the middle. In DNA, the CDR3 is TGTGCCAGCAGCCTGACATTCCAAGAGACCCAGTACTTC. It is translated as CASSLTFQETQYF.

The chain uses TRBV6-2 or TRBV6-3 and TRBJ2-7; D is unresolved. CDR1 is MNHEY, CDR2 SVGEGT, per germline. V was pared by 4 bases and J by 3 bases, with 4 bases between. The CDR3 has 11 residues. CDR3 coding DNA: TGTGCCAGCAGTTTCAACTACGAGCAGTACTTC. Translated, it gives CASSFNYEQYF.

This sequence joins TRBV18 and TRBJ2-7; D perhaps matches TRBD1 (5 bases). From germline, CDR1 is KGHSH and CDR2 LQKENI. This CDR3 has 15 amino acids. V gave up 6 bases and J gave up 0 bases, with 15 bases separating them. The CDR3 here is CASSPDIQSSYEQYF. CDR3 coding DNA: TGTGCCAGCTCCCCGGACATTCAGAGCTCCTACGAGCAGTACTTC.

The V gene is TRBV3-1 (or the pseudogene TRBV3-2), the J gene TRBJ2-1; D is perhaps TRBD2 (6 bases). The CDR3 is 15 amino acids. Trimming pared 0 bases from V and 4 bases from J, leaving 10 bases between. Germline CDR1 LGHDT, CDR2 YNNKEL (reference sequence). The CDR3 DNA is TGTGCCAGCAGCCAAGATCGGGGGAAATACAATGAGCAGTTCTTC. Its translation is CASSQDRGKYNEQFF.

The V gene is TRBV5-6, the J gene TRBJ2-1, with D perhaps matching TRBD1 (6 bases). The ends were cut back, 4 bases at V and 4 bases at J, with 12 bases in the middle. The CDR3 totals 14 residues. Germline values: CDR1 SGHDT, CDR2 YYEEEE. The CDR3 DNA sequence: TGTGCCAGCAGCGAAGGGACAAATTACAATGAGCAGTTCTTC. Translating it yields CASSEGTNYNEQFF.

As DNA, the CDR3 is TGTGCCAGCATTACAGGGGGCGGCGGAGAAAAACTGTTTTTT. This translates into CASITGGGGEKLFF. The chain is built from TRBV2 and TRBJ1-4; 9 positions match TRBD1. V was clipped by 7 bases and J by 8 bases; unmatched bases: 8. The V gene's germline CDR1 is SNHLY and CDR2 FYNNEI. This CDR3 region has 14 residues.

This rearrangement joins TRBV5-1 to TRBJ2-1, with TRBD2 matching 10 bases. The CDR3 extends over 14 amino acids. Germline values: CDR1 SGHRS, CDR2 YFSETQ. The V segment lost 5 bases and the J segment 7 bases; nucleotides outside the gene matches: 6. As DNA, the CDR3 is TGCGCCAGCAGGAGGAGCGGGGGGGCAAATGAGCAGTTCTTC. Amino acids: CASRRSGGANEQFF. Combining the CDR3 with reference TRBV5-1 and TRBJ2-1 gives the whole variable domain KAGVTQTPRYLIKTRGQQVTLSCSPISGHRSVSWYQQTPGQGLQFLFEYFSETQRNKGNFPGRFSGRQFSNSRSEMNVSTLELGDSALYLCASRRSGGANEQFFGPGTRLTVL.

This chain uses TRBV3-1 (or the pseudogene TRBV3-2) with TRBJ1-6, with a weak D call TRBD1 (5 bases). This CDR3 comprises 17 residues. Looked up from germline, CDR1 is LGHDT and CDR2 is YNNKEL (reference sequence). V gave up 1 base and J gave up 0 bases, with 10 bases separating them. The CDR3 nucleotides read TGTGCCAGCAGCCAAGCGCGGGGCTACTCCTATAATTCACCCCTCCACTTT. This translates into CASSQARGYSYNSPLHF.

The J gene is TRBJ1-5, the V gene TRBV3-1 (or the pseudogene TRBV3-2); D is unclear. This CDR3 region has 14 residues. CDR1 and CDR2 from the germline V gene are LGHDT and YNNKEL (reference sequence). Trimming removed 2 bases from V and 6 bases from J, with 11 bases in between. Here the CDR3 reads CASSQKVAGQPQHF. DNA of the CDR3: TGTGCCAGCAGCCAAAAGGTCGCGGGTCAGCCCCAGCATTTT.

About this clone: At the DNA level, this CDR3 is encoded by other sequences in the same sample as well. V and J are TRBV12-3 or TRBV12-4 and TRBJ1-5, with D possibly matching TRBD1 (5 bases). CDR3 size: 13 residues. V lost 1 base, J lost 7 bases, and 8 bases lay in between. CDR3 amino acids: CASSLGGGQPQHF. The CDR3 nucleotides are TGTGCCAGCAGTTTAGGGGGGGGACAGCCCCAGCATTTT.

This chain uses TRBV4-2 with TRBJ2-3, with D hard to call. CDR3 length equals 16 residues. CDR1 and CDR2 from the germline V gene are LGHNA and YNFKEQ. With 1 base removed from V and 6 bases from J, the gap between germline ends came to 17 bases. The CDR3: CASSQGGQTVEDTQYF. CDR3 DNA sequence: TGTGCCAGCAGCCAAGGAGGCCAAACGGTTGAGGATACGCAGTATTTT.

The genes are TRBV15 and TRBJ2-1; perhaps TRBD1 as D (6 bases). The V gene's germline CDR1 is LNHNV and CDR2 YYDKDF (reference sequence). This CDR3 is built from 15 residues. The V end was cut by 0 bases, the J end by 4 bases, with 10 bases between. CDR3 residues: CATSRDLTGYNEQFF. Written as DNA, the CDR3 is TGTGCCACCAGCAGAGATCTCACAGGGTACAATGAGCAGTTCTTC.